Shown below are 29 T cell receptor beta chains from a single sample sequenced in a study of Ad26.COV2.S vaccination and SARS-CoV-2 variants. Treatment of the sample: 19 received Ad26.COV2.S at low or high dose, single or two shots; five or six received placebo; per-sample allocation not given. At day 63 after the first vaccine or placebo injection, samples were drawn. Libraries were prepared by immunoSEQ multiplex PCR; TCRdb keeps only in-frame clonotypes and omits some of them. The sample gives about 350,000 clones, approximately 90% of which show up once; about 6.4% is in the top ten. Sequencing used peripheral blood, obtained in a trial of Ad26.COV2.S vaccine versus placebo. The receptors here all came from a person aged 18-60 years who received the Ad26.COV2.S COVID-19 vaccine or a placebo.

This chain links TRBV3-1 (or the pseudogene TRBV3-2) with TRBJ2-1; unclear D gene. CDR1 is LGHDT, CDR2 YNNKEL, per germline (reference sequence). Between the trimmed V and J ends, which lost 5 bases and 13 bases, there was a span of 15 bases. The CDR3 has 12 amino acids. CDR3 bases: TGTGCCAGCAGCATTGACCTAACGGCTCAGTTCTTC. Its protein product is CASSIDLTAQFF.

For the CDR3, the DNA is TGTGCCAGCAGCCAAGGGGCGGGGGCCACCTACGAGCAGTACTTC. This sequence encodes CASSQGAGATYEQYF. This rearrangement joins TRBV14 to TRBJ2-7; D is perhaps TRBD2 (7 bases). Germline V gives CDR1 SGHDN, CDR2 FVKESK. Trimming stripped 1 base from V and 2 bases from J, with 12 bases between. The CDR3 is made up of 15 amino acids.

CDR3 in amino acids: CASSLSPGGFTMSWGQFF. Here the CDR3 DNA reads TGTGCCAGCAGCTTATCCCCAGGTGGCTTTACAATGAGTTGGGGGCAGTTCTTC. J is TRBJ2-1 and V is TRBV7-2; no definite D call. Deletions cut 2 bases from V and 12 bases from J, with 29 bases between. Germline CDR1 is SGHTA and CDR2 is FQGNSA. The CDR3 spans 18 residues.

V is TRBV6-5 and J is TRBJ1-5; D is undetermined. Germline CDR1 MNHEY, CDR2 SVGAGI. The CDR3 is 15 residues long. The germline V and J ends were trimmed by 0 bases and 3 bases, with 9 bases remaining between them. CDR3 protein: CASSYSGRINQPQHF. The CDR3 DNA is TGTGCCAGCAGTTACTCAGGACGGATCAATCAGCCCCAGCATTTT.

For this clone: Mismatch with germline at one junction end may stem from a read error. The V gene is TRBV24-1, the J gene TRBJ1-3; D ambiguous. The germline V gene has CDR1 KGHDR and CDR2 SFDVKD. The CDR3 spans 12 residues. CDR3 sequence: CATSDITRPPSF. The CDR3 coding sequence is TGTGCCACCAGTGATATCACACGACCTCCTAGCTTT.

J is TRBJ1-1 and V is TRBV6-4; D remains unclear. This CDR3 is built from 13 residues. Germline lookup yields CDR1 MRHNA and CDR2 SNTAGT. Trimming shortened V by 3 bases and J by 4 bases, and 9 bases separated the two germline ends. The CDR3 reads CASSEQSGTEAFF. The DNA for the CDR3 is TGTGCCAGCAGTGAACAGAGCGGCACTGAAGCTTTCTTT.

V and J are TRBV5-1 and TRBJ2-1; 10 bases match TRBD2. V dropped 4 bases and J dropped 8; count of bases not matched to a gene: 15. This CDR3 region has 17 residues. The germline CDR1 and CDR2 sequences are SGHRS and YFSETQ. The CDR3 loop reads CASSLPSGLAGDDEQFF. Written as DNA, the CDR3 is TGCGCCAGCAGCCTCCCTTCCGGCCTAGCGGGAGACGATGAGCAGTTCTTC.

The CDR3 nucleotides are TGTGCCAGCTCACCCGAACGGGGCACCGGGGAGCTGTTTTTT. Residues: CASSPERGTGELFF. The chain carries TRBV18 and TRBJ2-2, with D possibly matching TRBD2 (5 bases). This CDR3 contains 14 residues. The germline V and J ends were trimmed by 3 bases and 4 bases, with 9 bases remaining between them. Germline V lookup: CDR1 KGHSH, CDR2 LQKENI.

This chain uses TRBV4-1 with TRBJ2-2; 13 bases match TRBD2. Germline CDR1 and CDR2: MGHRA and YSYEKL. This CDR3 has 17 residues. J gave up 3 bases and V 4 bases, and 5 bases lay outside the gene matches. CDR3 DNA: TGCGCCAGCAGCCCCTGGACTAGCGGGAGTGACACCGGGGAGCTGTTTTTT. Translated, it gives CASSPWTSGSDTGELFF.

For this clone: The sample carries other DNA sequences with the same CDR3. The chain employs TRBV7-8 and TRBJ1-4; D gene unclear. V was pared by 1 base and J by 6 bases, with 12 bases between. Germline-derived CDR1 and CDR2 are SGHVS and FQNEAQ. This CDR3 has 15 amino acids. The CDR3 spells CASSLGSPDYEKLFF. Here the CDR3 DNA reads TGTGCCAGCAGCTTAGGATCCCCGGATTATGAAAAACTGTTTTTT.

The table lists this clone with a count of one. The chain has TRBV6-5 and TRBJ2-7, with D possibly being TRBD1 (6 bases). CDR1 MNHEY and CDR2 SVGAGI come from the germline V gene. Trimming took 5 bases from V and 1 from J, leaving 15 bases between them. The CDR3 has 15 amino acids. CDR3 loop: CASSPSGHSSYEQYF. In nucleotides, the CDR3 is TGTGCCAGCAGTCCCTCGGGACATTCTTCCTACGAGCAGTACTTC.

V gene TRBV5-4 combines with J gene TRBJ2-7, with D possibly TRBD1 on 5 matching bases. The V end was cut by 4 bases, the J end by 3 bases, with 17 bases between. Germline assignment: CDR1 SGHNT and CDR2 YYREEE (reference sequence). The CDR3 is 15 amino acids. The CDR3: CASSPDLTEVYEQYF. DNA of the CDR3: TGTGCCAGCAGCCCCGACCTGACAGAAGTCTACGAGCAGTACTTC.

The chain uses TRBV3-1 (or the pseudogene TRBV3-2) and TRBJ1-1; D is undetermined. The V and J ends lost 1 base and 7 bases respectively, with 10 bases between them. The V gene's germline CDR1 is LGHDT and CDR2 YNNKEL (reference sequence). The CDR3 covers 13 residues. CDR3: CASSQGPGNEAFF. In DNA, the CDR3 is TGTGCCAGCAGCCAAGGGCCGGGGAATGAAGCTTTCTTT.

The chain has TRBV7-8 and TRBJ2-3, with 7 nucleotides matching TRBD2. V gave up 1 base and J gave up 2 bases; unmatched junction bases: 3. The CDR3 contains 15 residues. Germline values: CDR1 SGHVS, CDR2 FQNEAQ. In DNA, the CDR3 is TGTGCCAGCAGCTTAGTGGGGGGGAACACAGATACGCAGTATTTT. It is translated as CASSLVGGNTDTQYF.

The chain combines TRBV27 with TRBJ1-4; no reliable D call. Germline V gene data show CDR1 as MNHEY and CDR2 as SMNVEV (reference sequence). V shed 5 bases and J shed 4 bases, with 11 bases lying between them. The CDR3 contains 14 residues. The CDR3: CASSPGRVNEKLFF. CDR3 in DNA: TGTGCCAGCAGTCCCGGACGGGTTAATGAAAAACTGTTTTTT.

The chain employs TRBV7-8 and TRBJ2-7, with D tentatively TRBD1 (6 bases). The CDR3 runs to 14 residues. Germline assignment: CDR1 SGHVS and CDR2 FQNEAQ. Deletions cut 2 bases from V and 3 bases from J, with 11 bases between. CDR3 protein: CASSLPTGRYEQYF. CDR3 sequence (DNA): TGTGCCAGCAGCTTACCGACAGGACGCTACGAGCAGTACTTC.

This clone appeared a few times. CDR3 DNA sequence: TGTGCCAGCAGCCGACAGGCTAGGACTGAAGCTTTCTTT. Translated: CASSRQARTEAFF. The rearrangement uses TRBV12-3 or TRBV12-4 and TRBJ1-1; D is possibly TRBD1 (6 bases). CDR3 length equals 13 residues. With 6 bases removed from V and 5 bases from J, the gap between germline ends came to 13 bases.

The chain couples TRBV9 to TRBJ2-7; 8 bases are a match to TRBD2. Germline CDR1 reads SGDLS; CDR2 reads YYNGEE. The junction had 10 bases not matched to a gene; V was cut back by 4 bases and J by 1 base. This CDR3 spans 16 amino acids. CDR3 sequence: CASSPGGRTTSYEQYF. The CDR3 nucleotides read TGTGCCAGCAGCCCGGGCGGGAGGACAACGTCCTACGAGCAGTACTTC.

This sequence joins TRBV6-5 and TRBJ1-5; maybe TRBD1 (6 bases). CDR3 length: 13 residues. V lost 5 bases, J lost 3 bases, and 8 bases lay in between. Germline V lookup: CDR1 MNHEY, CDR2 SVGAGI. CDR3 in amino acids: CASSRQDNQPQHF. DNA of the CDR3: TGTGCCAGCAGTCGACAGGACAATCAGCCCCAGCATTTT.

CDR3 residues: CASSQDRETGYTEAFF. CDR3 sequence (DNA): TGTGCCAGCAGCCAAGATCGGGAGACAGGGTACACTGAAGCTTTCTTT. The chain recombines TRBV4-2 with TRBJ1-1; 7 nucleotides agree with TRBD1. CDR3 length: 16 amino acids. Trimming cost V 0 bases and J 3 bases; bases outside gene matches: 7. Germline lookup yields CDR1 LGHNA and CDR2 YNFKEQ.

This sequence joins TRBV27 and TRBJ1-4; D call uncertain. Germline assignment: CDR1 MNHEY and CDR2 SMNVEV (reference sequence). This CDR3 has 18 amino acids. Trimming took 1 base from V and 0 from J, leaving 15 bases between them. The CDR3 DNA sequence: TGTGCCAGCAGTTTATACCTACCTACCGGAGCAACTAATGAAAAACTGTTTTTT. Its protein is CASSLYLPTGATNEKLFF.

V gene TRBV7-3 combines with J gene TRBJ2-1; the match to TRBD2 covers 11 bases. Germline CDR1 SGHTA, CDR2 FQGTGA. Trimming at V came to 1 base and at J to 6 bases, leaving 8 bases not matched to a gene. This CDR3 contains 17 residues. CDR3 region: CASSLSGTSGLFNEQFF. CDR3 coding DNA: TGTGCCAGCAGCTTAAGTGGGACTAGCGGACTGTTCAATGAGCAGTTCTTC.

This chain joins TRBV12-3 or TRBV12-4 and TRBJ2-3; no clear D gene. The CDR3 runs to 12 residues. V was shortened by 7 bases and J by 1 base, with 6 bases between the two germline ends. The DNA for the CDR3 is TGTGCCAGCAACTTAGGCACAGATACGCAGTATTTT. It specifies CASNLGTDTQYF.

The chain is built from TRBV27 and TRBJ2-6, with a tentative D call TRBD1 (6 bases). Deletions cut 3 bases from V and 1 base from J, with 10 bases between. The germline gives CDR1 MNHEY, CDR2 SMNVEV (reference sequence). This CDR3 region has 16 residues. CDR3 region: CASSFGRGSGANVLTF. CDR3 bases: TGTGCCAGCAGTTTCGGCAGGGGTTCTGGGGCCAACGTCCTGACTTTC.

The genes are TRBV19 and TRBJ1-3, with D possibly matching TRBD1 (6 bases). The CDR3 loop spans 14 amino acids. CDR1 and CDR2 (germline): LNHDA, SQIVND (reference sequence). Trimming cost V 2 bases and J 3 bases, with 8 bases left between them. The CDR3 is CASSITGNGNTIYF. DNA of the CDR3: TGTGCCAGTAGTATAACAGGGAATGGAAACACCATATATTTT.

J is TRBJ1-1 and V is TRBV7-3; the D gene is possibly TRBD1 (6 bases). The CDR3 is 13 residues long. Trimming pared 5 bases from V and 4 bases from J, leaving 11 bases between. CDR1 is SGHTA and CDR2 is FQGTGA in the germline V gene. CDR3 bases: TGTGCCAGCAGCGTAGGAGGGGGCACTGAAGCTTTCTTT. Its translation: CASSVGGGTEAFF.

The gene calls are TRBV6-5 and TRBJ2-7; possible D gene TRBD2, 6 bases. Trimming removed 4 bases at V and 3 bases at J, with 16 bases between. The germline CDR1 and CDR2 sequences are MNHEY and SVGAGI. The CDR3 runs 15 residues. In DNA, the CDR3 is TGTGCCAGCAGTTCCATCCGGGACTTCAACTACGAGCAGTACTTC. Its protein is CASSSIRDFNYEQYF.

The CDR3 sequence is CASSLSYGYTF. For the CDR3, the DNA is TGTGCCAGCAGCCTCAGCTATGGCTACACCTTC. The chain uses TRBV28 and TRBJ1-2; D remains unclear. Germline-derived CDR1 and CDR2 are MDHEN and SYDVKM. The germline V and J ends were trimmed by 6 bases and 4 bases, with 6 bases remaining between them. This CDR3 spans 11 amino acids.

This clone appeared a single time. This rearrangement joins TRBV4-3 to TRBJ2-1; the match to TRBD2 covers 9 bases. The germline gives CDR1 LGHNA, CDR2 YSLEER. The CDR3 extends over 17 amino acids. V gave up 4 bases and J gave up 8 bases; unmatched junction bases: 15. The CDR3 spells CASSPPGGGETSDEQFF. The CDR3 coding sequence is TGCGCCAGCAGCCCACCCGGCGGGGGGGAAACCAGCGATGAGCAGTTCTTC.